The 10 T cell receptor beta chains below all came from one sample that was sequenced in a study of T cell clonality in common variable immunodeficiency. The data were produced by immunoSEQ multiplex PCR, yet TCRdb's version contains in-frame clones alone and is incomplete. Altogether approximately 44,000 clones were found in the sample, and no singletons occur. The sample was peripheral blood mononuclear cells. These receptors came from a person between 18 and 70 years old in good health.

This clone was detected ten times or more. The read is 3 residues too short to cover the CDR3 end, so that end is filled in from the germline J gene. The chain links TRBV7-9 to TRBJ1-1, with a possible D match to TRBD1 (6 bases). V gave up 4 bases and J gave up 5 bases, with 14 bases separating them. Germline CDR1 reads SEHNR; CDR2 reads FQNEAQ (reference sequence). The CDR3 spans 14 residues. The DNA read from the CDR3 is TGTGCCAGCAGCTCTACAGGGCAGAGAACTGAA. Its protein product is CASSSTGQRTE. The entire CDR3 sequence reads CASSSTGQRTEAFF.

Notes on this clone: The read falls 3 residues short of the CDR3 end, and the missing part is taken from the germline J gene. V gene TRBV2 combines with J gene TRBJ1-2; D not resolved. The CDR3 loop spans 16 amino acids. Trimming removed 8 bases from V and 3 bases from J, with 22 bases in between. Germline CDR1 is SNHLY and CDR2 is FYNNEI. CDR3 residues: CASLFGLRDGDYGYTF. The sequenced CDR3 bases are TGTGCCAGCCTGTTCGGACTTCGAGACGGGGACTATGGC.

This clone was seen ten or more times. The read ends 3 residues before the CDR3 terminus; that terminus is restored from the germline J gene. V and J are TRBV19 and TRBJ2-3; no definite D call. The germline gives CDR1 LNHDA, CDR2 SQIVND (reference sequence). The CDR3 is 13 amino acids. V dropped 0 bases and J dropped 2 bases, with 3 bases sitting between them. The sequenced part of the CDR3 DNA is TGTGCCAGTAGTATAGATCTCACAGATACG. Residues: CASSIDLTDT. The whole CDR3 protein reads CASSIDLTDTQYF.

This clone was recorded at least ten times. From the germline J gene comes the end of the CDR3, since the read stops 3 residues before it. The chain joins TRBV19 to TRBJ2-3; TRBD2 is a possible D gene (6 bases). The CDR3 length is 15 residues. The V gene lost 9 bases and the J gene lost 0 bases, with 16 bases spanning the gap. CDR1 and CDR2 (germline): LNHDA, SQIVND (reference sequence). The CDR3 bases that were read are TGTGCCAGCAGGAACCTAGCGCCAAGCACAGATACG. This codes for CASRNLAPSTDT. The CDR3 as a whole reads CASRNLAPSTDTQYF. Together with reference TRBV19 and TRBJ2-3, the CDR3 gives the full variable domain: DGGITQSPKYLFRKEGQNVTLSCEQNLNHDAMYWYRQDPGQGLRLIYYSQIVNDFQKGDIAEGYSVSREKKESFPLTVTSAQKNPTAFYLCASRNLAPSTDTQYFGPGTRLTVL.

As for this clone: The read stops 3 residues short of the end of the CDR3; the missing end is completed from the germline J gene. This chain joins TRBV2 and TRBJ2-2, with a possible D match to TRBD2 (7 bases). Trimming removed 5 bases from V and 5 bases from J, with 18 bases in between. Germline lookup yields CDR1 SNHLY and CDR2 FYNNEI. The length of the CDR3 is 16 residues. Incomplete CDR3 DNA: TGTGCCAGCAGTCTTAGGGGGAGGGGTGGGACCGGGGAG. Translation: CASSLRGRGGTGE. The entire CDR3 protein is CASSLRGRGGTGELFF.

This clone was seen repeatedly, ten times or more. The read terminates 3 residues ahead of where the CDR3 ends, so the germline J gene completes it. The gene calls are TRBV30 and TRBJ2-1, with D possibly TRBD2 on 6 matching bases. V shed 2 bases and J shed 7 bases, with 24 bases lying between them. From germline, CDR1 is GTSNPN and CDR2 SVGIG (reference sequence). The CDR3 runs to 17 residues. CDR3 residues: CAWSFGWGLRQKNEQFF. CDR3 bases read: TGTGCCTGGAGTTTCGGGTGGGGACTTAGGCAGAAAAATGAG. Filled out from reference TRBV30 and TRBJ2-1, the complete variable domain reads SQTIHQWPATLVQPVGSPLSLECTVEGTSNPNLYWYRQAAGRGLQLLFYSVGIGQISSEVPQNLSASRPQDRQFILSSKKLLLSDSGFYLCAWSFGWGLRQKNEQFFGPGTRLTVL.

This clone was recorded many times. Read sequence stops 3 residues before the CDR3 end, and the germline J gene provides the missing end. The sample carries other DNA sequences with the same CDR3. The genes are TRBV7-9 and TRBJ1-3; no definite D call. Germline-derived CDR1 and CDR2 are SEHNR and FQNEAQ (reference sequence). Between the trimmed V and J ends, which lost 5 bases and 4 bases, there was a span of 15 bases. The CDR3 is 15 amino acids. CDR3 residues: CASSPKQRLGNTIYF. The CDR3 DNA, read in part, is TGTGCCAGCAGCCCTAAACAGAGATTAGGAAACACC.

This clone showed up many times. CDR3 DNA (partial): TGCGCCAGCAGCTCCGCAGCCTACGAG. Translation gives CASSSAAYE. The complete CDR3 reads CASSSAAYEQYF. The V gene is TRBV5-1, the J gene TRBJ2-7; D gene ambiguous. Sequencing ends 3 residues short of the CDR3 end; the germline J gene provides the rest. CDR1 and CDR2 from the germline V gene are SGHRS and YFSETQ. The CDR3 has 12 amino acids. With 3 bases removed from V and 2 bases from J, the gap between germline ends came to 6 bases.

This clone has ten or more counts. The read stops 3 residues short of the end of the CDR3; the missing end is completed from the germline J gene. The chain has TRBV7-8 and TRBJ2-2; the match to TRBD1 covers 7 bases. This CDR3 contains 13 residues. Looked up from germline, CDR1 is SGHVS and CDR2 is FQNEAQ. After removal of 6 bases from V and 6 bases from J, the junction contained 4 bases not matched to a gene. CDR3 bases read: TGTGCCAGCAGAATAACAGGGGCCGGGGAG. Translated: CASRITGAGE. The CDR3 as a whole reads CASRITGAGELFF.

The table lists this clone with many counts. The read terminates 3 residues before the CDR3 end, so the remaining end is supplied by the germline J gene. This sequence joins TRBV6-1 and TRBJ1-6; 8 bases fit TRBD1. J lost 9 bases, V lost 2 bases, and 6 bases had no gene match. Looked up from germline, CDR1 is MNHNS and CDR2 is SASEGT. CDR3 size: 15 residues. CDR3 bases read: TGTGCCAGCAGTGAAAGAACAGGGGGGGGTTCACCC. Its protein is CASSERTGGGSP. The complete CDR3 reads CASSERTGGGSPLHF.